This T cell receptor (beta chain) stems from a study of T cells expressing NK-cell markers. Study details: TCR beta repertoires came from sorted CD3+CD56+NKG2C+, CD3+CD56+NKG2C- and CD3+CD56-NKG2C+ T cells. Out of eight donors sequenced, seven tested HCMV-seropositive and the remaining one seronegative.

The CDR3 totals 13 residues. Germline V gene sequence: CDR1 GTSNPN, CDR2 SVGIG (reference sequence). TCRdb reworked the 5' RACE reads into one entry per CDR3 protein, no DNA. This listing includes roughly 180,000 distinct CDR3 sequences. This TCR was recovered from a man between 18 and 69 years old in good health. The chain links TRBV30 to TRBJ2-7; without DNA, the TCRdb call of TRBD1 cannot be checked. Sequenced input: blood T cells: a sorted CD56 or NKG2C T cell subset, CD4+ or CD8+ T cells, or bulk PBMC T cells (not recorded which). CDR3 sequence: CAWSVGGTYEQYF.